This T cell receptor beta chain was captured by sequencing in a study of tumor-infiltrating lymphocytes in localized non-small cell lung cancer. In the study overall: The cohort mixed smokers and never-smokers, several histologies, and some post-neoadjuvant-chemotherapy samples.

Study findings and constraints: Higher tumor T cell infiltration than in uninvolved lung was supported by TCRbeta sequencing. Different pieces of the same tissue were used for each assay.

About this clone: Its antigen is unknown.

CDR3 length: 13 residues. Germline lookup yields CDR1 MNHEY and CDR2 SVGAGI. V was cut by 6 bases and J by 7 bases, with 10 bases left in between. Profiling relied on immunoSEQ multiplex PCR, and the TCRdb table lists in-frame clones only, not all of them. This table holds about 7,500 clones, around 60% found once. J is TRBJ1-6 and V is TRBV6-5, with D unresolved. Input material: uninvolved lung tissue not adjacent to the tumor. This TCR came from a human donor with non-small cell lung cancer. Here the CDR3 DNA reads TGTGCCAGCAGAGACCCACTCAATTCACCCCTCCACTTT. This codes for CASRDPLNSPLHF.